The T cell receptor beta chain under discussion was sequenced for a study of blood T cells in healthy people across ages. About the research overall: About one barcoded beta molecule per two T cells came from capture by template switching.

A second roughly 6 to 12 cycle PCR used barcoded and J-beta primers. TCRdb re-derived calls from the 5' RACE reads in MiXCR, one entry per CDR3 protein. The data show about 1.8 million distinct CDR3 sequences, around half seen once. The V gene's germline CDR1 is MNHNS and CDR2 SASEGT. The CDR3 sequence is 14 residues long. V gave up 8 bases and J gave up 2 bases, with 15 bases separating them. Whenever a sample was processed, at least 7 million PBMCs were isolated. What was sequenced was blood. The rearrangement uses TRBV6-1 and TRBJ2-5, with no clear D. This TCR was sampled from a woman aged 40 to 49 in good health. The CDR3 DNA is TGTGCCAGCTTTACGCCCGGGTTTCAAGAGACCCAGTACTTC. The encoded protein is CASFTPGFQETQYF.